Below, one T cell receptor beta chain is given with its context. The sample is drawn from a study of cytomegalovirus exposure and HLA in healthy donors. PCR used 60 Vbeta primers and 13 Jbeta primers. Assay: immunoSEQ multiplex PCR; the TCRdb copy retains only in-frame clones and omits some. The table lists 200,000 to 250,000 clones. Germline V lookup: CDR1 MGHRA, CDR2 YSYEKL. V shed 0 bases and J 5 bases; nucleotides not matched to a gene: 3. The CDR3 spans 14 residues. Sequencing was carried out using PBMCs. The receptor was isolated from a young woman in good health and CMV-seropositive. The chain combines TRBV4-1 with TRBJ1-1; 7 bases fit TRBD1. Written as DNA, the CDR3 is TGCGCCAGCAGCCAAGAAAGGGGGCGGACTGAAGCTTTCTTT. The encoded protein is CASSQERGRTEAFF.